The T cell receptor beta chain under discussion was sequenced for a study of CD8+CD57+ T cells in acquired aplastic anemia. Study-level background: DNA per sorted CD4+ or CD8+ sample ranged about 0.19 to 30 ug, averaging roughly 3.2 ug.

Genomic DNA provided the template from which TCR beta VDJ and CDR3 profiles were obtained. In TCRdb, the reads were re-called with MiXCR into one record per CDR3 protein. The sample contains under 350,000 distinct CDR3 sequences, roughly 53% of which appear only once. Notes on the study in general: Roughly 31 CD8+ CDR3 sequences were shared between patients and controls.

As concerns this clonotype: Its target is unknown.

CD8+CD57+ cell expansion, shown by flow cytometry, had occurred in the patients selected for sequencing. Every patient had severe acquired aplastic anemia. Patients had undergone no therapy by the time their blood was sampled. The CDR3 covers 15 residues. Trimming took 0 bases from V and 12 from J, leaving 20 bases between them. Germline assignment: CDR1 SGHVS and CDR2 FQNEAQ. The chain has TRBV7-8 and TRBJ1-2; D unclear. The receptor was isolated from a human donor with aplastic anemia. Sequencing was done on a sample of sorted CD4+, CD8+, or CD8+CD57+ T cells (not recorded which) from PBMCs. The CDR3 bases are TGTGCCAGCAGCTTAGCTTCGGCAGGAAACTCTGGAAACACCTTC. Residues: CASSLASAGNSGNTF.